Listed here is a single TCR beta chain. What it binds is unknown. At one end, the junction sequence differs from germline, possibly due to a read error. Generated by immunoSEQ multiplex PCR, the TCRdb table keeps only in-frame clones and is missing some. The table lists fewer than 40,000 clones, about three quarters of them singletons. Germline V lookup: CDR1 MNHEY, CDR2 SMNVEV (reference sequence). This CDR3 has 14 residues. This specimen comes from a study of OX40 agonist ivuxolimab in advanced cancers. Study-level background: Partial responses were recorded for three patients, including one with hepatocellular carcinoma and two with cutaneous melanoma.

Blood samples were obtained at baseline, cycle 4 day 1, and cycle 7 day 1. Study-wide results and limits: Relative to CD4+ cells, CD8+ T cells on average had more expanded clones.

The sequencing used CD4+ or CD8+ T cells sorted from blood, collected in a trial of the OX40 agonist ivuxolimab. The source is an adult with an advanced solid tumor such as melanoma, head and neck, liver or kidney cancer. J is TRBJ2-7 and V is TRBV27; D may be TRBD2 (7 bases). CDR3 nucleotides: TGTGCCAGCAGTCTATCAGGGGTAGCGGGCGAGCAGTACTTC. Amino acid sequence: CASSLSGVAGEQYF.